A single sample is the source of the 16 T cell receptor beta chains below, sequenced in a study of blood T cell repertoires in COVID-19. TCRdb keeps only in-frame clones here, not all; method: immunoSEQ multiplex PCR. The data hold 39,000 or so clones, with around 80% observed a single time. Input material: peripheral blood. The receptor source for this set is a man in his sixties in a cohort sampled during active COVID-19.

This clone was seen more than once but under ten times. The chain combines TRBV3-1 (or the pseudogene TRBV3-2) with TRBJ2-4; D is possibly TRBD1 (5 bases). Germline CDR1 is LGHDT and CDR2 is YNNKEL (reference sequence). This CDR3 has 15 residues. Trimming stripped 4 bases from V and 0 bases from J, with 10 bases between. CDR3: CASSPSREAKNIQYF. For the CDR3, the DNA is TGTGCCAGCAGCCCGAGCAGGGAAGCCAAAAACATTCAGTACTTC.

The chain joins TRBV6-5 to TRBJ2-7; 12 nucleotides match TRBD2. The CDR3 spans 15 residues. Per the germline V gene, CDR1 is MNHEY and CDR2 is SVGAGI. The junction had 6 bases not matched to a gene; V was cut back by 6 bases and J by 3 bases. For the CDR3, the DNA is TGTGCCAGCAGCCGCCGGACTAGCGGGAACTACGAGCAGTACTTC. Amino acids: CASSRRTSGNYEQYF.

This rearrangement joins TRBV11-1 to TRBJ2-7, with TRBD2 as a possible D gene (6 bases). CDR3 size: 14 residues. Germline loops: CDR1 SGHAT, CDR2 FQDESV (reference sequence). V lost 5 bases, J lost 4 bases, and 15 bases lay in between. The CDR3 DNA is TGTGCCAGCAGCCCTTTCATCGGAGGGTACGAGCAGTACTTC. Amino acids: CASSPFIGGYEQYF.

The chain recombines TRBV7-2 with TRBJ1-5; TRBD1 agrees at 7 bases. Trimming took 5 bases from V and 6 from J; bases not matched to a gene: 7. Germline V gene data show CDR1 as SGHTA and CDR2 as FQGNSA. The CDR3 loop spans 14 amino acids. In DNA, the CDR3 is TGTGCCAGCAGCCTAAGACAGGGTAGTCAGCCCCAGCATTTT. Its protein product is CASSLRQGSQPQHF.

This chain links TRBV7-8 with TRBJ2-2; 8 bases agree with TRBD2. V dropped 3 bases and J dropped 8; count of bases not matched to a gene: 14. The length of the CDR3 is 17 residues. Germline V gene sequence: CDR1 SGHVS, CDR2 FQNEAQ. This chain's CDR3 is CASSLGGVAGPGGELFF. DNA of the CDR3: TGTGCCAGCAGCTTGGGCGGGGTAGCGGGACCCGGGGGGGAGCTGTTTTTT.

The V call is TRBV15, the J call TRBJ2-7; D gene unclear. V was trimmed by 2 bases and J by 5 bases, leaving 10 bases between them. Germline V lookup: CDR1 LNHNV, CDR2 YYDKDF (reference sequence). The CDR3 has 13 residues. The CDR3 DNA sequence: TGTGCCACCAGCAGACCCGACTTAAACGAGCAGTACTTC. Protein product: CATSRPDLNEQYF.

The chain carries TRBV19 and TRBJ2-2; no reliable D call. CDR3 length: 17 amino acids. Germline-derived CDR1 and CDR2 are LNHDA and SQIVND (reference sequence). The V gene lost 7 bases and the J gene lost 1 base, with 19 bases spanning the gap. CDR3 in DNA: TGTGCCAGTACTCGCGGAAAGGAGATAGTGAACACCGGGGAGCTGTTTTTT. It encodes CASTRGKEIVNTGELFF.

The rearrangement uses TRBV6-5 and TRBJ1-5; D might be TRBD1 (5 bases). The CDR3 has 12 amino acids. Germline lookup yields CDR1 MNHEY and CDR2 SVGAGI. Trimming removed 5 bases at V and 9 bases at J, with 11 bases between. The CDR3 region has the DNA TGTGCCAGCAGTCTAGGGGCCGGGCCCCAGCATTTT. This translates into CASSLGAGPQHF.

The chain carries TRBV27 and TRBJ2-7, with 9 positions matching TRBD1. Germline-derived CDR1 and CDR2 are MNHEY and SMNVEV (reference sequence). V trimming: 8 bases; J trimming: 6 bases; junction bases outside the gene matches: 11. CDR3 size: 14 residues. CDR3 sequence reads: CASGHRDRASEQYF. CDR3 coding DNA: TGTGCCAGCGGCCACCGGGACAGGGCCAGCGAGCAGTACTTC.

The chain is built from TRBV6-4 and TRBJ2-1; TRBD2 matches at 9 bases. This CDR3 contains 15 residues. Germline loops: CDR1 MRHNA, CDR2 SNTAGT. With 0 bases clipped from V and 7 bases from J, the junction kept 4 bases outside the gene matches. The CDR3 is CASSDSASGTNEQFF. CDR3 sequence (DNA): TGTGCCAGCAGTGACTCTGCTAGCGGGACGAATGAGCAGTTCTTC.

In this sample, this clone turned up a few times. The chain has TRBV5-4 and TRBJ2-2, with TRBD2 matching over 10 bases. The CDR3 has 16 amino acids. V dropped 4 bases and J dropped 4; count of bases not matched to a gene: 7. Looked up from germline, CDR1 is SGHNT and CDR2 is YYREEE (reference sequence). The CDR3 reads CASSLAASGSTGELFF. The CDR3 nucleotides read TGTGCCAGCAGCCTGGCGGCTAGCGGGAGCACCGGGGAGCTGTTTTTT.

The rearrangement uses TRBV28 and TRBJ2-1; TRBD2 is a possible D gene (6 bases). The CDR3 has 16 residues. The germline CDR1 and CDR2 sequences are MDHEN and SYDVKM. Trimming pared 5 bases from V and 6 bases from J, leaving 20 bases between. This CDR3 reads CASSPAGSPQFNEQFF. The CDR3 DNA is TGTGCCAGCAGTCCGGCGGGAAGTCCACAGTTCAATGAGCAGTTCTTC.

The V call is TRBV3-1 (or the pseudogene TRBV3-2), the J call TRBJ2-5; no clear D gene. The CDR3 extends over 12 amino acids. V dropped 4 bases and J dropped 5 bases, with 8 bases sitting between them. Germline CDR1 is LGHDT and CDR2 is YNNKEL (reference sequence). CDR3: CASSLRRETQYF. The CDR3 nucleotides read TGTGCCAGCAGCCTCCGGCGGGAGACCCAGTACTTC.

CDR3 sequence reads: CAISDERGLYNEQFF. CDR3 nucleotides: TGTGCCATCAGTGATGAAAGGGGGCTGTACAATGAGCAGTTCTTC. V usage is TRBV10-3 and J usage is TRBJ2-1; 7 nucleotides line up with TRBD1. From germline, CDR1 is ENHRY and CDR2 SYGVKD. The trim removed 3 bases at V and 4 bases at J, leaving 6 bases unmatched. This CDR3 contains 15 residues.

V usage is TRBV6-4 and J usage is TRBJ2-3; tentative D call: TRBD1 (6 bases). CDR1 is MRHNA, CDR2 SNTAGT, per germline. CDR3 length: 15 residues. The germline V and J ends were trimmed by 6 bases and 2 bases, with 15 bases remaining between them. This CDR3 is CASRRTEKYTDTQYF. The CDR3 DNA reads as TGTGCCAGCAGGAGGACAGAGAAATACACAGATACGCAGTATTTT.

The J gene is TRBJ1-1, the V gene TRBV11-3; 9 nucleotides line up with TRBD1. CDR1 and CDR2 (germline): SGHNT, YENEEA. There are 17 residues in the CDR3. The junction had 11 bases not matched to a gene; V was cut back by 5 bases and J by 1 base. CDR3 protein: CASSTRDRVTTNTEAFF. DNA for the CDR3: TGTGCCAGCAGCACGCGGGACAGGGTCACCACGAACACTGAAGCTTTCTTT.